Many counts were recorded for the clone carrying this T cell receptor (beta chain). The source of the sample is a study of regulatory T cells in long-lasting Graves disease. The wider study: Under 3 months of antithyroid drugs had been taken by newly diagnosed Graves' patients.

Arm-PCR with iRepertoire HTBI primers amplified the CDR3 regions for these TCR beta libraries. TCRdb analysed the multiplex PCR reads with MiXCR anew, one entry per CDR3 protein. Counted here are about 460,000 distinct CDR3 sequences, 13% to 15% occurring once; the ten biggest clones make up approximately 15%. Noted time point: newly diagnosed GD, antithyroid drugs for less than 3 months. PBMC RNA served as the TCR library source. These sequences were also reported in another study, on T cells in Graves' hyperthyroidism and ophthalmopathy. From that paper: The primer set for the first-round RT-PCR of the TCR CDR3 was HTBI.

The TCR was taken from a woman aged 50 to 65 with Graves disease. The source material was peripheral blood mononuclear cells (PBMCs), sampled at new diagnosis, from a patient treated with antithyroid drugs.

The CDR3 protein is CASSPRIRVLVAFF. Written as DNA, the CDR3 is TGTGCCAGCAGTCCCAGGATTAGGGTTCTCGTCGCTTTCTTT. The rearrangement links TRBV2 to TRBJ1-1; D is unresolved. This CDR3 contains 14 residues. CDR1 and CDR2 from the germline V gene are SNHLY and FYNNEI. The V end lost 5 bases, the J end lost 11 bases, and 21 bases lay between the germline ends.